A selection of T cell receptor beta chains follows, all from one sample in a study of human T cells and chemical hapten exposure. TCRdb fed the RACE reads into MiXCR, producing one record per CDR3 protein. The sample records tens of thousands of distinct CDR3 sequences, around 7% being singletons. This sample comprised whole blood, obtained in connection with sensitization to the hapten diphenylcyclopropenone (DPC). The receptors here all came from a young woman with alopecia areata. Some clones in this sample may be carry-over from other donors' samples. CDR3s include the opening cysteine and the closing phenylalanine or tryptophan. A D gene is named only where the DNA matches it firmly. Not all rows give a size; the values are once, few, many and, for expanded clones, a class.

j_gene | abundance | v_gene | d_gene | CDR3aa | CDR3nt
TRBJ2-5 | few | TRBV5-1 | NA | CASSNGLREETQYF | TGCGCCAGCAGCAACGGGTTGAGGGAAGAGACCCAGTACTTC
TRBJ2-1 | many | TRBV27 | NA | CASSLWGARRVEQFF | TGTGCCAGCAGTTTATGGGGGGCCCGGAGAGTCGAGCAGTTCTTC
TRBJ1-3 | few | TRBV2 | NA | CASTPGARGRTIYF | TGTGCCAGCACCCCCGGGGCCCGAGGACGCACCATATATTTT
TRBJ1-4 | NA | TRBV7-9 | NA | CASSLAPAAEKLFF | TGTGCCAGCAGCTTAGCTCCTGCCGCTGAAAAACTGTTTTTT
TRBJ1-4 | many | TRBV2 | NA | CASSKDSVHEKLFF | TGTGCCAGCAGTAAAGACAGCGTCCATGAAAAACTGTTTTTT
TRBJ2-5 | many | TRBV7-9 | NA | CASSLVPVRETQYF | TGTGCCAGCAGCTTAGTGCCAGTTAGGGAGACCCAGTACTTC
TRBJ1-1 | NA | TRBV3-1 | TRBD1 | CASSPLRDRLNTEAFF | TGTGCCAGCAGTCCTCTCAGGGACAGGCTGAACACTGAAGCTTTCTTT
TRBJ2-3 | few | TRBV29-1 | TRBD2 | CSLAGGLYSTDTQYF | TGCAGCCTAGCGGGGGGGCTTTATAGCACAGATACGCAGTATTTT
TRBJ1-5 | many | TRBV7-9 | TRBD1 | CASGVTGRGQPQHF | TGTGCCAGCGGTGTGACAGGGAGGGGGCAGCCCCAGCATTTT
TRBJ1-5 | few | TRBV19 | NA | CASSIRDGNNQPQHF | TGTGCCAGTAGTATAAGGGACGGAAACAATCAGCCCCAGCATTTT
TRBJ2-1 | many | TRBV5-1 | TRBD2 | CASSLGSGGSSYNEQFF | TGCGCCAGCAGCTTGGGGAGCGGGGGGAGCTCCTACAATGAGCAGTTCTTC
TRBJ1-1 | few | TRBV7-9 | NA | CASSVGQNTEAFF | TGTGCCAGCAGCGTGGGACAGAACACTGAAGCTTTCTTT
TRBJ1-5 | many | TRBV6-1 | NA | CASSATDGSNQPQHF | TGTGCCAGCAGCGCAACAGACGGTAGCAATCAGCCCCAGCATTTT
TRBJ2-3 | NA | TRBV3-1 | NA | CASSRDSLGAYTDTQYF | TGTGCCAGCAGCCGAGATTCATTGGGGGCCTACACAGATACGCAGTATTTT
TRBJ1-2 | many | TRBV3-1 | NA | CASSQESLGPGGDYTF | TGTGCCAGCAGCCAAGAGTCCCTGGGCCCGGGGGGAGACTACACCTTC
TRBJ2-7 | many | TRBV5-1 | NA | CASSSSGTTYEQYF | TGCGCCAGCAGCTCCTCCGGGACAACTTACGAGCAGTACTTC
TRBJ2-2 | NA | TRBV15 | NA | CATSTRTNPTNTGELFF | TGTGCCACCAGCACCCGGACAAATCCAACAAACACCGGGGAGCTGTTTTTT
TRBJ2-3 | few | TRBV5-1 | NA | CASSLELHTQYF | TGCGCCAGCAGCTTGGAGCTCCATACGCAGTATTTT
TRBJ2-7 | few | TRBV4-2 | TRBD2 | CASSPRLAGASVQYF | TGTGCCAGCAGCCCCCGCCTAGCGGGGGCTTCCGTGCAGTACTTC
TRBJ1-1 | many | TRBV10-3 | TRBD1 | CAIRRQGDTEAFF | TGTGCCATCAGGAGACAGGGGGACACTGAAGCTTTCTTT
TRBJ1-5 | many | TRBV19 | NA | CASRWQANQPQHF | TGTGCCAGTAGATGGCAGGCCAATCAGCCCCAGCATTTT
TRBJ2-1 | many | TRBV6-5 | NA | CASRGGRNEQFF | TGTGCCAGCAGGGGGGGCCGAAATGAGCAGTTCTTC
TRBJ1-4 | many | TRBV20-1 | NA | CSAVREINEKLFF | TGCAGCGCAGTAAGGGAAATTAATGAAAAACTGTTTTTT
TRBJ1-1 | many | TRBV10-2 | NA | CASKAGSYTEAFF | TGCGCCAGCAAGGCAGGGAGTTACACTGAAGCTTTCTTT
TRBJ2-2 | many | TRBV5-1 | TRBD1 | CASSWGQTYTGELFF | TGCGCCAGCAGCTGGGGACAGACGTACACCGGGGAGCTGTTTTTT
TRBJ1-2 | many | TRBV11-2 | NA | CASSLGSGNYGYTF | TGTGCCAGCAGCTTAGGATCAGGGAACTATGGCTACACCTTC
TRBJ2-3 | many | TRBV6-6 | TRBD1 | CASSYWDRASDTQYF | TGTGCCAGCAGTTACTGGGACAGGGCGTCTGATACGCAGTATTTT
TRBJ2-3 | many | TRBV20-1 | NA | CSARGLGIAVRADTQYF | TGCAGTGCTAGAGGGCTTGGAATAGCGGTTAGGGCAGATACGCAGTATTTT
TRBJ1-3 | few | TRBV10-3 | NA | CAISELPGAMVRSGNTIYF | TGTGCCATCAGTGAGTTACCAGGGGCTATGGTTCGCTCTGGAAACACCATATATTTT
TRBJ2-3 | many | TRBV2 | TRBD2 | CASSESSGASTDTQYF | TGTGCCAGCAGTGAAAGTAGCGGGGCTAGCACAGATACGCAGTATTTT
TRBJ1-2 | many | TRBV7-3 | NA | CASSLTWGGAYTF | TGTGCCAGCAGCTTAACCTGGGGAGGAGCCTACACCTTC
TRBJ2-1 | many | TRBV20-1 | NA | CSAPDPGVSSYNEQFF | TGCAGTGCTCCGGACCCGGGGGTAAGCTCCTACAATGAGCAGTTCTTC